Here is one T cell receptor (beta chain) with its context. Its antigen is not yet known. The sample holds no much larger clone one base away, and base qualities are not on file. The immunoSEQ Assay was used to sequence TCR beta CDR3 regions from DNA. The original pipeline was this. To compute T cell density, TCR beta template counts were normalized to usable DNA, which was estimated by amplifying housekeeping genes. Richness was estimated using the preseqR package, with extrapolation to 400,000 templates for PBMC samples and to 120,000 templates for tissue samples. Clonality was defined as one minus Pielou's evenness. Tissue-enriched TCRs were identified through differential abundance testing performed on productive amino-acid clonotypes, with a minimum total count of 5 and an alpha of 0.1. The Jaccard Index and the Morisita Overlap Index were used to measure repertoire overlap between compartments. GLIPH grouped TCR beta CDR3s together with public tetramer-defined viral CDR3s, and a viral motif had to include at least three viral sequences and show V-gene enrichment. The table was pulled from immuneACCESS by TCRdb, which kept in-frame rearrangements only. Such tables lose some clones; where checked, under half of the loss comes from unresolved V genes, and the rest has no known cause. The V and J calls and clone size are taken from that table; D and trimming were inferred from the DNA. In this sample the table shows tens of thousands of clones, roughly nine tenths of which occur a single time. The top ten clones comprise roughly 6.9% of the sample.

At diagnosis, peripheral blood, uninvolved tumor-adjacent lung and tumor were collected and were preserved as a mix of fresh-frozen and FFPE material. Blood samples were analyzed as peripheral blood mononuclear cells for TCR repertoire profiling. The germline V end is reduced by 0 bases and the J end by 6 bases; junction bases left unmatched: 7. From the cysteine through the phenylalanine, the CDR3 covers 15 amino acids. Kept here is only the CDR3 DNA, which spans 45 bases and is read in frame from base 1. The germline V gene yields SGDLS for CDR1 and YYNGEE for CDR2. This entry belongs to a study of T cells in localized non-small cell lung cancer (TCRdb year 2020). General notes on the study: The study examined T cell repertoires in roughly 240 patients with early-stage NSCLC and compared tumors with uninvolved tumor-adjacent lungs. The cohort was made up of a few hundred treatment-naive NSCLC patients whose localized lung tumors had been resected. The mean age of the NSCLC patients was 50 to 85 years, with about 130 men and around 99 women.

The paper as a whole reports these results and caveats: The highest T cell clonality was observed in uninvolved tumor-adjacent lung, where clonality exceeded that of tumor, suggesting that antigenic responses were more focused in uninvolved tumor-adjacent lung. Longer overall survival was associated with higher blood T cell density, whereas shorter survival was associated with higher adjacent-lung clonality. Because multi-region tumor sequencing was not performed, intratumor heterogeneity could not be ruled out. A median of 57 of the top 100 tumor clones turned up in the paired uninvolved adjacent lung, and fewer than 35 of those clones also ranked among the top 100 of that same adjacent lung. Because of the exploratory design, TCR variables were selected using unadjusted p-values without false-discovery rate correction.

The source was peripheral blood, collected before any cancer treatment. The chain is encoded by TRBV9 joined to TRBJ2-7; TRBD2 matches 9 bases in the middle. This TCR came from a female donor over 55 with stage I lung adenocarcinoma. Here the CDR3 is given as CASSVGVAGVSEQYF. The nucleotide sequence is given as TGTGCCAGCAGCGTAGGGGTAGCGGGGGTTTCCGAGCAGTACTTC. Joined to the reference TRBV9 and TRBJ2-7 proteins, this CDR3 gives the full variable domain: DSGVTQTPKHLITATGQRVTLRCSPRSGDLSVYWYQQSLDQGLQFLIQYYNGEERAKGNILERFSAQQFPDLHSELNLSSLELGDSALYFCASSVGVAGVSEQYFGPGTRLTVT.